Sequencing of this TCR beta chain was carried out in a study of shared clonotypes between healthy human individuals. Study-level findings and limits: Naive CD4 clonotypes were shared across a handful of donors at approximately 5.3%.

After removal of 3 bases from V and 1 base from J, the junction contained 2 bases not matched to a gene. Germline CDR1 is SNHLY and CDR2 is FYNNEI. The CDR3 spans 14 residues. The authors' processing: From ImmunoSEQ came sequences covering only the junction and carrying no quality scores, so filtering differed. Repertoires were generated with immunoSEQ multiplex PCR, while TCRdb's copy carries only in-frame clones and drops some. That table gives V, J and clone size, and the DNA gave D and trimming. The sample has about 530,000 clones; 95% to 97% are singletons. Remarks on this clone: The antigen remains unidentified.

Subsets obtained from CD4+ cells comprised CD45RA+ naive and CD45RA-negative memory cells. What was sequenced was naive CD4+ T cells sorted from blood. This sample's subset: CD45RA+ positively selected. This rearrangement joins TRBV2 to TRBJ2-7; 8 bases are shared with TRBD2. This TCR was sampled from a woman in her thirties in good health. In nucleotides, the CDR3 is TGTGCCAGCAGTGAGGCGGGGGGATCCTACGAGCAGTACTTC. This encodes CASSEAGGSYEQYF.